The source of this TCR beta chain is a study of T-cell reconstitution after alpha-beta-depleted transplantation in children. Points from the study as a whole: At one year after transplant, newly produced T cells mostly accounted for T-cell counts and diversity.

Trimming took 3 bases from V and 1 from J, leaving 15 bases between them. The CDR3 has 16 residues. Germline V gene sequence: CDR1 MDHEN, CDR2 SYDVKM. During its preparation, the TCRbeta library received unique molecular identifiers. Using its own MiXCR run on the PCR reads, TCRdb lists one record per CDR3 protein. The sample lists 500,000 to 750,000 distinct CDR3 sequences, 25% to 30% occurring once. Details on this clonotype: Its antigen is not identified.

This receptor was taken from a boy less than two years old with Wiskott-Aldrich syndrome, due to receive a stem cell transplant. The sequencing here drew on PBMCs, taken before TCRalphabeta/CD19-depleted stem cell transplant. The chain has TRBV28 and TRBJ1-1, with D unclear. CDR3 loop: CASSFYPVTKNTEAFF. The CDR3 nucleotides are TGTGCCAGCAGTTTTTATCCCGTGACAAAGAACACTGAAGCTTTCTTT.